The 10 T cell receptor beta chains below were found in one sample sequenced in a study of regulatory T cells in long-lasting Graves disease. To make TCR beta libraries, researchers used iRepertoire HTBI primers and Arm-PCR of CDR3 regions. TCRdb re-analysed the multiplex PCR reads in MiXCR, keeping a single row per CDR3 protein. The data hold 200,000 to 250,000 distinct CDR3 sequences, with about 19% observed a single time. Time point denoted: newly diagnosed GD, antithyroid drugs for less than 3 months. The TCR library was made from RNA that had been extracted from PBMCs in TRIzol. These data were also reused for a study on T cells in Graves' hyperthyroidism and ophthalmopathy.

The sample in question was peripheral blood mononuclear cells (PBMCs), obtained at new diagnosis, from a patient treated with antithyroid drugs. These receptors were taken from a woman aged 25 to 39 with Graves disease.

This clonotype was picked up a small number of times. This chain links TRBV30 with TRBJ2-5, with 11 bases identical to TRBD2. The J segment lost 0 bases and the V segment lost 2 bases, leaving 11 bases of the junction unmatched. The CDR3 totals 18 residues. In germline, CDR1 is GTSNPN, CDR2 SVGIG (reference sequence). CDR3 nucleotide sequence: TGTGCCTGGAGTCCGGGGCGACTAGCGGGGTCGTACCAAGAGACCCAGTACTTC. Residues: CAWSPGRLAGSYQETQYF.

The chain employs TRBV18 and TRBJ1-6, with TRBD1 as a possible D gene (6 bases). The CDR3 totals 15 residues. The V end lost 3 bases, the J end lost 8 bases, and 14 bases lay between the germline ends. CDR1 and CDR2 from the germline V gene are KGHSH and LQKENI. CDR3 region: CASSPTRGWDSPLHF. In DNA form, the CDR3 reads TGTGCCAGCTCACCGACCAGGGGTTGGGATTCACCCCTCCACTTT.

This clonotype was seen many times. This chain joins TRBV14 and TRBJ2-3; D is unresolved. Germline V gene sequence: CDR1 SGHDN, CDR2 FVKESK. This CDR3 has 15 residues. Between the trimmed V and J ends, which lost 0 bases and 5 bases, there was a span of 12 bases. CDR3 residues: CASSQDIGSGDTQYF. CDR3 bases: TGTGCCAGCAGCCAAGATATTGGGTCTGGAGATACGCAGTATTTT.

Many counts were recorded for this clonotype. CDR3 protein: CASSPNLGRSHEQYF. The CDR3 DNA reads as TGTGCCAGCTCACCAAACCTGGGACGGAGTCACGAGCAGTACTTC. The chain links TRBV18 to TRBJ2-7; the D gene could be TRBD1 or TRBD2 (5 bases each). Trimming cost V 2 bases and J 5 bases, with 16 bases left between them. The CDR3 contains 15 residues. Germline V gives CDR1 KGHSH, CDR2 LQKENI.

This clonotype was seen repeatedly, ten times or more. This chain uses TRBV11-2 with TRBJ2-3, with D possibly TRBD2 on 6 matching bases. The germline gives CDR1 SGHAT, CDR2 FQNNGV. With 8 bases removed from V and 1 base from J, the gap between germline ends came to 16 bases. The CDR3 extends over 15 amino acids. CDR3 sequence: CASEAWGVGTDTQYF. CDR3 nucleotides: TGTGCCAGCGAAGCCTGGGGGGTTGGCACAGATACGCAGTATTTT.

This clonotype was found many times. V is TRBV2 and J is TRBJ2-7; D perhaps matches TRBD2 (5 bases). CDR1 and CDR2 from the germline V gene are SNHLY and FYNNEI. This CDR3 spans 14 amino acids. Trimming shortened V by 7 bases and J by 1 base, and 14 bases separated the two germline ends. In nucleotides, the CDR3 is TGTGCCAGCAAGAGGAGTCAGCGGTCCTACGAGCAGTACTTC. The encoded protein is CASKRSQRSYEQYF.

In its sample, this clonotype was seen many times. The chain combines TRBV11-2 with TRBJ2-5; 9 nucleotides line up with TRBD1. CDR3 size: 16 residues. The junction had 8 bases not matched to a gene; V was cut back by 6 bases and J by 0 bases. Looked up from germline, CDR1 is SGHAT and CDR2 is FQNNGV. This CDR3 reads CASRGTGSHYQETQYF. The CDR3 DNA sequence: TGTGCCAGCAGGGGGACAGGGTCTCACTACCAAGAGACCCAGTACTTC.

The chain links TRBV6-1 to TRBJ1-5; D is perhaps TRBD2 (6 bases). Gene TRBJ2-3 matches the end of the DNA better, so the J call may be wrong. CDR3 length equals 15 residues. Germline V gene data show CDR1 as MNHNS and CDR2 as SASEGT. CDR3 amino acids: CASSEAGGPYQPQYF. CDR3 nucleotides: TGTGCCAGCAGTGAAGCAGGAGGGCCATATCAGCCCCAGTATTTT.

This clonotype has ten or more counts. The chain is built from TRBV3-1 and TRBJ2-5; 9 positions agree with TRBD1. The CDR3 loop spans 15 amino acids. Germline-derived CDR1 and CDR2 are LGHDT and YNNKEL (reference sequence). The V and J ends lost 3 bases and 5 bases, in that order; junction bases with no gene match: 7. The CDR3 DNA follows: TGTGCCAGCAGCCAGCGGACAGGGGCCTCGGAGACCCAGTACTTC. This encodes CASSQRTGASETQYF.

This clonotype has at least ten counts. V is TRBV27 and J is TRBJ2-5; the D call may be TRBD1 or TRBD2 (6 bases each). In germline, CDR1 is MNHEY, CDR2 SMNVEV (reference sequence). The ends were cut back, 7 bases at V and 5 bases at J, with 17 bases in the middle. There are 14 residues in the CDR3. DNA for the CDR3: TGTGCCAGCACTCCCGGCGGGACACGGGAGACCCAGTACTTC. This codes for CASTPGGTRETQYF.